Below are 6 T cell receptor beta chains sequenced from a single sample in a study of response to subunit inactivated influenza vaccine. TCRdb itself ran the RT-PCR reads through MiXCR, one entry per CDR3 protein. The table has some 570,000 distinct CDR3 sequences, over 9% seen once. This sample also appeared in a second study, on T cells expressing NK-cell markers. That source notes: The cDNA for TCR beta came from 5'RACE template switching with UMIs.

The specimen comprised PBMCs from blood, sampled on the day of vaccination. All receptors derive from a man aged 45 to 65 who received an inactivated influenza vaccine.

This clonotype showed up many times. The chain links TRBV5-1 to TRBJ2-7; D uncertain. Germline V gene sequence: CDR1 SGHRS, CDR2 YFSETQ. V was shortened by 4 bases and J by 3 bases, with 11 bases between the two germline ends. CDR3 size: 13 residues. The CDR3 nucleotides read TGCGCCAGCAGCCAGGACGGGTTCTACGAGCAGTACTTC. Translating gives CASSQDGFYEQYF.

CDR3 sequence (DNA): TGTGCCAGCAGCCAAAGCAAGATTAATGAGCAGTTCTTC. This translates into CASSQSKINEQFF. The gene calls are TRBV7-3 and TRBJ2-1; D call uncertain. The CDR3 has 13 residues. Germline V gene data show CDR1 as SGHTA and CDR2 as FQGTGA. V dropped 5 bases and J dropped 7 bases, with 12 bases sitting between them.

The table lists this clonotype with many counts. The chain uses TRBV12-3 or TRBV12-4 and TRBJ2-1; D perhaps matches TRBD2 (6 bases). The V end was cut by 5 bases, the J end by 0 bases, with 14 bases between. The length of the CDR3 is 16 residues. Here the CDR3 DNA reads TGTGCCAGCAGTCTGCGCGGGGCGAGCTCCTACAATGAGCAGTTCTTC. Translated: CASSLRGASSYNEQFF.

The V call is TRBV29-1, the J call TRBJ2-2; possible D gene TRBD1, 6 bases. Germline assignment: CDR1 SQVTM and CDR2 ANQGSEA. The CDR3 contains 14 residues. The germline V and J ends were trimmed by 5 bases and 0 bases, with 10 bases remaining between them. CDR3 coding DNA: TGCAGCGTTTCCAGACAGGCGAACACCGGGGAGCTGTTTTTT. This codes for CSVSRQANTGELFF.

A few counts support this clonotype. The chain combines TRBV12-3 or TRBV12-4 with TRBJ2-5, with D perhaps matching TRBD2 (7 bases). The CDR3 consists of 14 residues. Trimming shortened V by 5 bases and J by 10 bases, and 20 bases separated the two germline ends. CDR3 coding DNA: TGTGCCAGCAGTCACGGGGGGCGGGGCTTGGGCCAGTACTTC. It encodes CASSHGGRGLGQYF.

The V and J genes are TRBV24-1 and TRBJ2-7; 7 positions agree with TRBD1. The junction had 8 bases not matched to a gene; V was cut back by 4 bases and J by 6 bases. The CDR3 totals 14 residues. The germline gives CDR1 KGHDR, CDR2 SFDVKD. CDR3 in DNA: TGTGCCACCAGTGACCAGGGGGAACTGAGCGAGCAGTACTTC. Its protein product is CATSDQGELSEQYF.